These 12 T cell receptor beta chains share one sample of origin, sequenced in a study of cytomegalovirus exposure and HLA in healthy donors. Amplification used 60 Vbeta primers and 13 Jbeta primers. Repertoires were generated with immunoSEQ multiplex PCR, while TCRdb's copy carries only in-frame clones and drops some. The sample holds about 94,000 clones, around 69% seen once. The material sequenced was PBMCs. The origin of the receptors is a man aged 30-40 years in good health and CMV-seronegative.

V usage is TRBV6-5 and J usage is TRBJ1-1, with D possibly matching TRBD1 (6 bases). The CDR3 covers 14 residues. V was cut by 8 bases and J by 2 bases, with 15 bases left in between. Germline-derived CDR1 and CDR2 are MNHEY and SVGAGI. CDR3: CASGPWTVNTEAFF. The CDR3 nucleotides read TGTGCCAGCGGACCGTGGACAGTAAACACTGAAGCTTTCTTT.

This clone showed up just a few times. The V gene is TRBV5-1, the J gene TRBJ2-3, with 8 bases matching TRBD2. Germline loops: CDR1 SGHRS, CDR2 YFSETQ. The CDR3 runs 16 residues. With V trimmed by 0 bases and J by 2 bases, 5 bases remained unmatched. DNA of the CDR3: TGCGCCAGCAGCTTGGGCGGGAGGCAGTTCACAGATACGCAGTATTTT. Its translation: CASSLGGRQFTDTQYF.

The V and J genes are TRBV11-3 and TRBJ2-2; D not certain. With 4 bases removed from V and 2 bases from J, the gap between germline ends came to 11 bases. Per germline, CDR1 SGHNT and CDR2 YENEEA. The CDR3 is made up of 15 amino acids. The DNA for the CDR3 is TGTGCCAGCAGCTCGGCCGGAGCCAACACCGGGGAGCTGTTTTTT. Protein: CASSSAGANTGELFF.

The chain employs TRBV6-1 and TRBJ1-1; 8 nucleotides line up with TRBD1. Per germline, CDR1 MNHNS and CDR2 SASEGT. This CDR3 has 14 amino acids. Trimming removed 6 bases from V and 3 bases from J; junction bases left unmatched: 6. The CDR3: CASRPRGRDTEAFF. The CDR3 nucleotides read TGTGCCAGCAGACCCAGGGGGCGAGACACTGAAGCTTTCTTT.

CDR3 residues: CASTEGQGPYEQYF. The DNA of the CDR3 is TGTGCCAGCACCGAGGGACAGGGTCCCTACGAGCAGTACTTC. V gene TRBV2 combines with J gene TRBJ2-7, with TRBD1 identical over 9 bases. The V gene end was trimmed by 7 bases and the J gene end by 2 bases; junction bases not matched to a gene: 6. The V gene's germline CDR1 is SNHLY and CDR2 FYNNEI. The CDR3 is 14 residues long.

This clone was counted a few times. The V and J genes are TRBV11-2 and TRBJ2-7; 10 nucleotides line up with TRBD1. Germline CDR1 and CDR2: SGHAT and FQNNGV. The CDR3 runs 16 residues. Trimming cost V 6 bases and J 3 bases; bases outside gene matches: 11. The CDR3 DNA is TGTGCCAGCAGTAAAATACGGGACAGGGGTATCTACGAGCAGTACTTC. Its translation is CASSKIRDRGIYEQYF.

The CDR3: CASSVGVTRETQYF. The CDR3 region has the DNA TGTGCCAGCAGTGTAGGGGTTACGAGGGAGACCCAGTACTTC. The chain carries TRBV6-6 and TRBJ2-5; a possible D gene is TRBD1 (5 bases). V was pared by 5 bases and J by 5 bases, with 15 bases between. Germline V gives CDR1 MNHNY, CDR2 SVGAGI (reference sequence). The CDR3 length is 14 residues.

The chain joins TRBV10-3 to TRBJ2-7; 7 bases are a match to TRBD1. Germline V gene data show CDR1 as ENHRY and CDR2 as SYGVKD. This CDR3 is built from 15 residues. V was clipped by 8 bases and J by 4 bases; unmatched bases: 14. The CDR3 region is CAIDREDNQRYEQYF. CDR3 coding DNA: TGTGCCATCGACAGGGAAGACAATCAAAGGTACGAGCAGTACTTC.

The CDR3 DNA is TGTGCCAGCAAAGGGGGCGGCAATCAGCCCCAGCATTTT. Its protein is CASKGGGNQPQHF. The V gene is TRBV2, the J gene TRBJ1-5; TRBD1 matches at 7 bases. This CDR3 has 13 residues. CDR1 and CDR2 from the germline V gene are SNHLY and FYNNEI. Trimming removed 7 bases from V and 2 bases from J; junction bases left unmatched: 2.

The table lists this clone with a count of one. The chain recombines TRBV11-3 with TRBJ2-3; 11 bases fit TRBD2. The J segment lost 5 bases and the V segment lost 1 base, leaving 2 bases of the junction unmatched. The V gene's germline CDR1 is SGHNT and CDR2 YENEEA. The CDR3 length is 15 residues. The CDR3 nucleotides are TGTGCCAGCAGCTTAGGACTAGCGGGGTTAGATACGCAGTATTTT. Amino acid sequence: CASSLGLAGLDTQYF.

The chain combines TRBV13 with TRBJ1-2; 8 bases align to TRBD1. Germline CDR1 is PRHDT and CDR2 is FYEKMQ (reference sequence). The CDR3 is 16 amino acids. The junction had 9 bases not matched to a gene; V was cut back by 2 bases and J by 4 bases. The CDR3 nucleotides read TGTGCCAGCAGCTTACCCAGGGGGCCGAACCTCTATGGCTACACCTTC. It is translated as CASSLPRGPNLYGYTF.

V gene TRBV9 combines with J gene TRBJ2-3; tentatively, D is TRBD2 (5 bases). From germline, CDR1 is SGDLS and CDR2 YYNGEE. Trimming stripped 3 bases from V and 2 bases from J, with 19 bases between. This CDR3 region has 17 residues. DNA of the CDR3: TGTGCCAGCAGCGCCCGCCAGGACTGGCCCTTCACAGATACGCAGTATTTT. Amino acids: CASSARQDWPFTDTQYF.